These 25 T cell receptor beta chains originate from one sample sequenced in a study of OX40 agonist ivuxolimab in advanced cancers. Generated by immunoSEQ multiplex PCR, the TCRdb table keeps only in-frame clones and is missing some. The sample lists roughly 34,000 clones; 74% were seen once. Sequenced material: CD4+ or CD8+ T cells sorted from blood, taken in a trial of the OX40 agonist ivuxolimab. These receptors all stem from an adult with an advanced solid tumor such as melanoma, head and neck, liver or kidney cancer.

The chain is built from TRBV30 and TRBJ2-6; D remains ambiguous. In germline, CDR1 is GTSNPN, CDR2 SVGIG (reference sequence). The V and J ends lost 0 bases and 0 bases respectively, with 6 bases between them. The CDR3 contains 15 residues. The CDR3: CAWSVPGSGANVLTF. As DNA, the CDR3 is TGTGCCTGGAGTGTACCGGGCTCTGGGGCCAACGTCCTGACTTTC. Combining the CDR3 with reference TRBV30 and TRBJ2-6 gives the whole variable domain SQTIHQWPATLVQPVGSPLSLECTVEGTSNPNLYWYRQAAGRGLQLLFYSVGIGQISSEVPQNLSASRPQDRQFILSSKKLLLSDSGFYLCAWSVPGSGANVLTFGAGSRLTVL.

This chain uses TRBV5-6 with TRBJ2-7; no reliable D call. CDR3 length: 13 amino acids. Trimming removed 0 bases at V and 0 bases at J, with 4 bases between. Germline CDR1 SGHDT, CDR2 YYEEEE. The CDR3 loop reads CASSLGNSYEQYV. The CDR3 DNA is TGTGCCAGCAGCTTGGGCAACTCCTACGAGCAGTACGTC.

The V gene is TRBV6-4, the J gene TRBJ2-1; D possibly uses TRBD1 or TRBD2 (5 bases each). The V end was cut by 3 bases, the J end by 7 bases, with 19 bases between. The CDR3 covers 16 residues. Looked up from germline, CDR1 is MRHNA and CDR2 is SNTAGT. The CDR3: CASSDGVGVGVNEQFF. DNA for the CDR3: TGTGCCAGCAGTGATGGCGTTGGAGTGGGGGTGAATGAGCAGTTCTTC.

This clone was seen more than once but under ten times. The chain links TRBV7-8 to TRBJ2-7, with TRBD2 identical over 9 bases. CDR1 and CDR2 from the germline V gene are SGHVS and FQNEAQ. Germline trimming cut 3 bases from V and 4 bases from J; bases unmatched to any gene: 1. The CDR3 spans 13 residues. The DNA of the CDR3 is TGTGCCAGCAGCTTCGGACTAGCGTACGAGCAGTACTTC. Translated: CASSFGLAYEQYF.

This chain joins TRBV6-5 and TRBJ1-2; D may be TRBD1 (6 bases). The CDR3 has 14 amino acids. The germline V gene has CDR1 MNHEY and CDR2 SVGAGI. Trimming pared 8 bases from V and 5 bases from J, leaving 18 bases between. As DNA, the CDR3 is TGTGCCAGCGTCAGGGCGCCAGGGACATATGGCTACACCTTC. Translation: CASVRAPGTYGYTF.

This chain connects TRBV9 to TRBJ1-2; D unresolved. The CDR3 is 12 residues long. CDR1 and CDR2 from the germline V gene are SGDLS and YYNGEE. V lost 0 bases and J 7 bases, leaving 7 bases between the germline ends. In nucleotides, the CDR3 is TGTGCCAGCAGCGTAGAAGCGGGTGGCTACACCTTC. Residues: CASSVEAGGYTF.

This chain uses TRBV7-8 with TRBJ1-5; D unresolved. The CDR3 extends over 16 amino acids. CDR1 and CDR2 (germline): SGHVS, FQNEAQ. The V and J ends lost 4 bases and 4 bases respectively, with 17 bases between them. The CDR3 coding sequence is TGTGCCAGCAGCTATGGTATTTGGCAAACAAATCAGCCCCAGCATTTT. It translates to CASSYGIWQTNQPQHF.

The chain combines TRBV9 with TRBJ2-3; D possibly corresponds to TRBD1 (7 bases). This CDR3 spans 16 amino acids. Germline V CDR1 and CDR2: SGDLS, YYNGEE. V was trimmed by 4 bases and J by 3 bases, leaving 18 bases between them. The DNA for the CDR3 is TGTGCCAGCAGCCAGAGGGGGCGGGGCCTGACAGATACGCAGTATTTT. It encodes CASSQRGRGLTDTQYF.

This sequence joins TRBV10-3 and TRBJ2-1; TRBD2 matches at 10 bases. Per germline, CDR1 ENHRY and CDR2 SYGVKD. Germline trimming cut 3 bases from V and 0 bases from J; bases unmatched to any gene: 8. The CDR3 extends over 18 amino acids. Written as DNA, the CDR3 is TGTGCCATCAGTGAACTGTCTAGCGGGGGCCCCTCCTACAATGAGCAGTTCTTC. This sequence encodes CAISELSSGGPSYNEQFF.

By share, this clone counts as medium-sized. The chain has TRBV6-1 and TRBJ1-5, with TRBD1 matching 7 bases. The germline V gene encodes CDR1 MNHNS and CDR2 SASEGT. The CDR3 is made up of 15 amino acids. The V and J ends lost 1 base and 3 bases, in that order; junction bases with no gene match: 3. CDR3 DNA sequence: TGTGCCAGCAGTGAAGTGACAGGGTCCAATCAGCCCCAGCATTTT. Translation: CASSEVTGSNQPQHF.

The chain combines TRBV7-8 with TRBJ1-5, with TRBD1 as a possible D gene (6 bases). Trimming pared 4 bases from V and 7 bases from J, leaving 20 bases between. Germline V gene data show CDR1 as SGHVS and CDR2 as FQNEAQ. This CDR3 spans 16 amino acids. CDR3 amino acids: CASSSTSLQGTQPQHF. The CDR3 nucleotides read TGTGCCAGCAGCTCCACAAGCCTACAGGGAACGCAGCCCCAGCATTTT.

The chain uses TRBV29-1 and TRBJ1-2; a weak D match, TRBD1 (5 bases). The CDR3 sequence is 13 residues long. Germline CDR1 is SQVTM and CDR2 is ANQGSEA. V lost 4 bases to trimming and J lost 2 bases, with 11 bases between them. The CDR3 protein is CSVAPGPNYGYTF. CDR3 DNA sequence: TGCAGCGTTGCCCCGGGACCCAACTATGGCTACACCTTC.

The chain has TRBV18 and TRBJ1-1, with 8 bases matching TRBD1. This CDR3 has 13 amino acids. CDR1 KGHSH and CDR2 LQKENI come from the germline V gene. After removal of 3 bases from V and 3 bases from J, the junction contained 0 bases not matched to a gene. The CDR3 reads CASSPDRDTEAFF. CDR3 sequence (DNA): TGTGCCAGCTCACCGGACAGGGACACTGAAGCTTTCTTT.

This chain uses TRBV15 with TRBJ2-2; the D gene is possibly TRBD2 (6 bases). This CDR3 comprises 15 residues. Germline V gives CDR1 LNHNV, CDR2 YYDKDF (reference sequence). With 0 bases removed from V and 8 bases from J, the gap between germline ends came to 13 bases. The CDR3 coding sequence is TGTGCCACCAGCAGAGAAAGGGGAGGTTGGGGGGAGCTGTTTTTT. Translating gives CATSRERGGWGELFF.

The chain joins TRBV7-9 to TRBJ1-5; D is uncertain. Germline V CDR1 and CDR2: SEHNR, FQNEAQ (reference sequence). The CDR3 totals 15 residues. V was pared by 4 bases and J by 2 bases, with 12 bases between. The CDR3 loop is CASSSGQERNQPQHF. In nucleotides, the CDR3 is TGTGCCAGCAGCTCGGGTCAGGAACGCAATCAGCCCCAGCATTTT.

CDR3 sequence: CASSSRGPWNEQFF. Written as DNA, the CDR3 is TGTGCCAGCAGTTCGAGGGGGCCGTGGAATGAGCAGTTCTTC. This rearrangement joins TRBV28 to TRBJ2-1; 7 bases fit TRBD1. CDR3 size: 14 residues. CDR1 is MDHEN, CDR2 SYDVKM, per germline. J gave up 7 bases and V 4 bases, and 7 bases lay outside the gene matches.

The chain has TRBV2 and TRBJ1-2; possible D gene TRBD1, 5 bases. This CDR3 comprises 14 residues. Germline CDR1 is SNHLY and CDR2 is FYNNEI. Trimming took off 8 bases at V and 4 bases at J, with 17 bases between the two ends. In nucleotides, the CDR3 is TGTGCCAGCTTCCCTTTCAGGGAAAGCTATGGCTACACCTTC. It is translated as CASFPFRESYGYTF. Full variable domain (outside the CDR3, taken from reference TRBV2 and TRBJ1-2): EPEVTQTPSHQVTQMGQEVILRCVPISNHLYFYWYRQILGQKVEFLVSFYNNEISEKSEIFDDQFSVERPDGSNFTLKIRSTKLEDSAMYFCASFPFRESYGYTFGSGTRLTVV.

This chain connects TRBV6-6 to TRBJ1-6; 8 nucleotides agree with TRBD1. Germline lookup yields CDR1 MNHNY and CDR2 SVGAGI (reference sequence). The CDR3 is made up of 16 amino acids. Trimming removed 6 bases from V and 1 base from J; junction bases left unmatched: 5. CDR3 DNA: TGTGCCAGCAGGTCCCGGACAGGGTCCTATAATTCACCCCTCCACTTT. It yields the protein CASRSRTGSYNSPLHF.

The CDR3 DNA reads TGTGCCAGCAGCTTATTTGGTGAGGGCACTGAAGCTTTCTTT. Translating it yields CASSLFGEGTEAFF. V is TRBV7-3 and J is TRBJ1-1; the D is unclear. CDR3 length equals 14 residues. V lost 2 bases to trimming and J lost 4 bases, with 11 bases between them. Germline V gives CDR1 SGHTA, CDR2 FQGTGA.

This clone was observed a few times. The chain has TRBV27 and TRBJ1-5, with a tentative D call TRBD1 (5 bases). In germline, CDR1 is MNHEY, CDR2 SMNVEV (reference sequence). V lost 6 bases and J 6 bases, leaving 18 bases between the germline ends. This CDR3 has 15 residues. CDR3 protein: CASRRHAGKGQPQHF. CDR3 nucleotide sequence: TGTGCCAGCAGGAGACATGCAGGGAAAGGTCAGCCCCAGCATTTT.

This chain joins TRBV7-6 and TRBJ2-2; maybe TRBD2 (6 bases). CDR1 is SGHVS and CDR2 is FNYEAQ in the germline V gene. V was pared by 2 bases and J by 0 bases, with 10 bases between. The CDR3 contains 16 residues. In DNA, the CDR3 is TGTGCCAGCAGCTTATTGTCGGGGGCGAACACCGGGGAGCTGTTTTTT. This gives the protein CASSLLSGANTGELFF.

The table lists this clone with a few counts. The chain recombines TRBV5-6 with TRBJ2-6; 9 nucleotides align to TRBD1. The V gene's germline CDR1 is SGHDT and CDR2 YYEEEE. The CDR3 spans 15 residues. With 4 bases clipped from V and 4 bases from J, the junction kept 3 bases outside the gene matches. The CDR3 DNA is TGTGCCAGCAGCCGGGACAGGGTAGGGGCCAACGTCCTGACTTTC. Translating it yields CASSRDRVGANVLTF.

The chain has TRBV29-1 and TRBJ1-1, with 9 bases identical to TRBD1. CDR3 length: 13 amino acids. V shed 7 bases, J shed 6 bases, and the junction held 9 bases outside the gene matches. The germline gives CDR1 SQVTM, CDR2 ANQGSEA. The CDR3, as DNA: TGCAGCGCCGACCCGGGACAGGGCTCTGAAGCTTTCTTT. Its protein product is CSADPGQGSEAFF.

The chain links TRBV5-1 to TRBJ1-1, with 8 bases that match TRBD1. The CDR3 is made up of 15 amino acids. Germline loops: CDR1 SGHRS, CDR2 YFSETQ. The V and J ends lost 7 bases and 4 bases, in that order; junction bases with no gene match: 12. The CDR3 nucleotides are TGCGCCAGCGCCAGCAGACCTACAGGGGGCACTGAAGCTTTCTTT. Encoded protein: CASASRPTGGTEAFF. Variable domain in full (rest from reference TRBV5-1 and TRBJ1-1): KAGVTQTPRYLIKTRGQQVTLSCSPISGHRSVSWYQQTPGQGLQFLFEYFSETQRNKGNFPGRFSGRQFSNSRSEMNVSTLELGDSALYLCASASRPTGGTEAFFGQGTRLTVV.

The rearrangement uses TRBV4-1 and TRBJ1-2; the match to TRBD1 covers 7 bases. The CDR3 consists of 14 residues. The V gene's germline CDR1 is MGHRA and CDR2 YSYEKL. V shed 6 bases and J 4 bases; nucleotides not matched to a gene: 8. The chain's CDR3 is CASRPPGQLYGYTF. Here the CDR3 DNA reads TGCGCCAGCAGACCTCCGGGACAGCTCTATGGCTACACCTTC.